One sample yielded the 2 T cell receptor beta chains listed below, sequenced in a study of blood T cell repertoires in COVID-19. The data were produced by immunoSEQ multiplex PCR, yet TCRdb's version contains in-frame clones alone and is incomplete. This table has about 48,000 clones, more than 70% appearing once. The source material was peripheral blood. The source is a woman in her sixties or seventies with acute or convalescent COVID-19.

The V and J genes are TRBV12-3 or TRBV12-4 and TRBJ1-5; D possibly corresponds to TRBD1 (6 bases). V gave up 7 bases and J gave up 4 bases, with 8 bases separating them. CDR3 length: 12 residues. The CDR3 here is CASKRGNQPQHF. Here the CDR3 DNA reads TGTGCCAGCAAGAGGGGGAATCAGCCCCAGCATTTT.

The chain joins TRBV11-2 to TRBJ1-6; 8 bases agree with TRBD1. V lost 4 bases, J lost 9 bases, and 5 bases stayed unmatched. CDR1 SGHAT and CDR2 FQNNGV come from the germline V gene. CDR3 size: 14 residues. The CDR3 DNA follows: TGTGCCAGCAGCTACGGACAGGGACTTTCACCCCTCCACTTT. As protein: CASSYGQGLSPLHF.